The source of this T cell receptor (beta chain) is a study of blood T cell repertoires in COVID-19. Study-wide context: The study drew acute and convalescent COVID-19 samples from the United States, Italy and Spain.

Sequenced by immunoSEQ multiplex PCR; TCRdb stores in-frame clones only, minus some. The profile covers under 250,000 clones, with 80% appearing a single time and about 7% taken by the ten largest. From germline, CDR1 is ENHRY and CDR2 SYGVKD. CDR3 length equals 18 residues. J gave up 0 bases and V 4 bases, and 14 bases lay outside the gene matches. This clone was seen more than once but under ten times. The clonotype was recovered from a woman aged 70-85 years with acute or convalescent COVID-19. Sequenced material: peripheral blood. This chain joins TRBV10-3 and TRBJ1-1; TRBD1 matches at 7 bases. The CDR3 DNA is TGTGCCATCAGTGGGACAGGCGACCCTTTGTTGATGAACACTGAAGCTTTCTTT. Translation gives CAISGTGDPLLMNTEAFF.